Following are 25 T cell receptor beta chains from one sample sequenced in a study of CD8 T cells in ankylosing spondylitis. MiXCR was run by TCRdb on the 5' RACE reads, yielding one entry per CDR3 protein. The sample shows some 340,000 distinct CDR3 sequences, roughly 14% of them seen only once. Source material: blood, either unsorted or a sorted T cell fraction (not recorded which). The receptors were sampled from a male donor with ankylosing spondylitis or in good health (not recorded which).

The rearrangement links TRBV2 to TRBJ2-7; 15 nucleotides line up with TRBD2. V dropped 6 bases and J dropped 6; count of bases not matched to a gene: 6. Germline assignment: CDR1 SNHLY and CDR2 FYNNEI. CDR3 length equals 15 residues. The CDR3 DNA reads TGTGCCAGCAGCGCCGGACTAGCGGGAGGGTCCGAGCAGTACTTC. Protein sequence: CASSAGLAGGSEQYF.

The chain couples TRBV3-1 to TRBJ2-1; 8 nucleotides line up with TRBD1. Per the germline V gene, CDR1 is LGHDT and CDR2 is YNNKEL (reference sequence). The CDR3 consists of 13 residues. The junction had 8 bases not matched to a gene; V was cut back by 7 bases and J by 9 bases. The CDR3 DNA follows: TGTGCCAGCAACTCCGGACAGGGAGGTGAGCAGTTCTTC. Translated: CASNSGQGGEQFF.

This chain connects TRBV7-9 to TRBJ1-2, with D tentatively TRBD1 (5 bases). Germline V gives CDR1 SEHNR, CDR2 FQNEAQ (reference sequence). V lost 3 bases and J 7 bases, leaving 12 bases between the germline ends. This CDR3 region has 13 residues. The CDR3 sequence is CASSFQGVGGYTF. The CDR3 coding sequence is TGTGCCAGCAGCTTTCAGGGCGTCGGTGGCTACACCTTC. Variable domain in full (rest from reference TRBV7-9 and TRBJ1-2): DTGVSQNPRHKITKRGQNVTFRCDPISEHNRLYWYRQTLGQGPEFLTYFQNEAQLEKSRLLSDRFSAERPKGSFSTLEIQRTEQGDSAMYLCASSFQGVGGYTFGSGTRLTVV.

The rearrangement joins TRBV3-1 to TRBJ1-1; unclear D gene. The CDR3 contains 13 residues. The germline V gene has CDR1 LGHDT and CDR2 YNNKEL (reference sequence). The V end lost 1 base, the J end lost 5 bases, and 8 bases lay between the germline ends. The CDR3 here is CASSQVGWTEAFF. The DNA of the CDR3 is TGTGCCAGCAGCCAAGTGGGTTGGACTGAAGCTTTCTTT. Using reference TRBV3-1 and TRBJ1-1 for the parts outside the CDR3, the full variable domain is DTAVSQTPKYLVTQMGNDKSIKCEQNLGHDTMYWYKQDSKKFLKIMFSYNNKELIINETVPNRFSPKSPDKAHLNLHINSLELGDSAVYFCASSQVGWTEAFFGQGTRLTVV.

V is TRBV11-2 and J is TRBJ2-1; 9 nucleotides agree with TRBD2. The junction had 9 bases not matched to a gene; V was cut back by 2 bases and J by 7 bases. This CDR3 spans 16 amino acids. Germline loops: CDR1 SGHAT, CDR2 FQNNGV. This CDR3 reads CASSLRSLAGRNEQFF. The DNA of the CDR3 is TGTGCCAGCAGCTTAAGGAGCCTAGCGGGGAGGAATGAGCAGTTCTTC.

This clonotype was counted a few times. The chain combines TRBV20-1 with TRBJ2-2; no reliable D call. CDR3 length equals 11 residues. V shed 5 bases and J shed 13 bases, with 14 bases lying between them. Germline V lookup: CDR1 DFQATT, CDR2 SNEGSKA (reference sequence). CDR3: CSAWTSRGLFF. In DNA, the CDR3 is TGCAGTGCTTGGACCAGTCGCGGGCTGTTTTTT.

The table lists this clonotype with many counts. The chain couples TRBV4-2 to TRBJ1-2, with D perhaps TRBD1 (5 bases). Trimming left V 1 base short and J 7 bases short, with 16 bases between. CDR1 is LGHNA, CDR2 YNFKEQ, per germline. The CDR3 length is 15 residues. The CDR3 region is CASSQGLAGKLGYTF. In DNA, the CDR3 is TGTGCCAGCAGCCAAGGATTGGCAGGGAAACTTGGCTACACCTTC.

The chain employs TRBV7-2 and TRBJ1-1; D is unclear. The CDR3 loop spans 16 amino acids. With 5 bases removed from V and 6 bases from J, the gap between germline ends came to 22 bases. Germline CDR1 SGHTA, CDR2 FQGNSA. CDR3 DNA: TGTGCCAGCAGCCCCACCGTGACCGCCCGAGGCGCTGAAGCTTTCTTT. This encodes CASSPTVTARGAEAFF.

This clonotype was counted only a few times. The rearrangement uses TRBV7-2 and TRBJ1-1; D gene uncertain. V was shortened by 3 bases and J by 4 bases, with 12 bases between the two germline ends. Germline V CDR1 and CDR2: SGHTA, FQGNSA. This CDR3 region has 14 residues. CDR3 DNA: TGTGCCAGCAGCTTTTTTGTGCAGGCCACTGAAGCTTTCTTT. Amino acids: CASSFFVQATEAFF.

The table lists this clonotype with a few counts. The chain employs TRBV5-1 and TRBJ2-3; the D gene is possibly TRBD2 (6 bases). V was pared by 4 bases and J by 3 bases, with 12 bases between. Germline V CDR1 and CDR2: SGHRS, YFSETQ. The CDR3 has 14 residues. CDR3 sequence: CASSVGTPTDTQYF. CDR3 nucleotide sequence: TGCGCCAGCAGCGTGGGGACTCCTACAGATACGCAGTATTTT.

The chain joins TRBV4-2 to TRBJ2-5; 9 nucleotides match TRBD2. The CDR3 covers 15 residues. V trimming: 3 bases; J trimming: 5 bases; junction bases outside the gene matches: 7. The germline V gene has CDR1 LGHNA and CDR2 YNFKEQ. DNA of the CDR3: TGTGCCAGCAGCCACGGGACTAGCAGTTTGGAGACCCAGTACTTC. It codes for CASSHGTSSLETQYF.

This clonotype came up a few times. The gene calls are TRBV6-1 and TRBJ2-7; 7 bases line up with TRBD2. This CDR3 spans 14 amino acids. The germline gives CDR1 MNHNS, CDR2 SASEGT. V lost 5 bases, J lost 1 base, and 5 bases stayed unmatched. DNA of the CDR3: TGTGCCAGCAGTAGTAGCGGGTTTTCCTACGAGCAGTACTTC. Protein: CASSSSGFSYEQYF.

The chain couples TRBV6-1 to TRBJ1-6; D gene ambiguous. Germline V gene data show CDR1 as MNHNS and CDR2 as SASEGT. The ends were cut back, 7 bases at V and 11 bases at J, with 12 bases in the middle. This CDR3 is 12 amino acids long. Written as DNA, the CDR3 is TGTGCCAGCAACCAGAAAGGGACACCCCTCCACTTT. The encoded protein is CASNQKGTPLHF.

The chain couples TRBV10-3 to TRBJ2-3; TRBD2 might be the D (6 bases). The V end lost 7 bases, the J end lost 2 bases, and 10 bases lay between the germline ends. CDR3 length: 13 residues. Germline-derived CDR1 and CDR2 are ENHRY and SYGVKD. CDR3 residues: CAITAGYTDTQYF. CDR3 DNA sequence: TGTGCCATCACCGCGGGGTACACAGATACGCAGTATTTT.

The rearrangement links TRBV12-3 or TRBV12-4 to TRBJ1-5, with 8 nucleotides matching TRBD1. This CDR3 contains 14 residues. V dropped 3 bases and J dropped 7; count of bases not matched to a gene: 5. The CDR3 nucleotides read TGTGCCAGCAGTTTCGGACAGGGACTACAGCCCCAGCATTTT. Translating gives CASSFGQGLQPQHF.

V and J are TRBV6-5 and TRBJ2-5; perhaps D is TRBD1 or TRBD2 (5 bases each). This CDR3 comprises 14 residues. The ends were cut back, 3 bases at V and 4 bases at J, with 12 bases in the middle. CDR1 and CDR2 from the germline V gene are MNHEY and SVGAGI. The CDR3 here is CASSYEGRVETQYF. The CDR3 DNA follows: TGTGCCAGCAGTTATGAGGGGCGAGTAGAGACCCAGTACTTC.

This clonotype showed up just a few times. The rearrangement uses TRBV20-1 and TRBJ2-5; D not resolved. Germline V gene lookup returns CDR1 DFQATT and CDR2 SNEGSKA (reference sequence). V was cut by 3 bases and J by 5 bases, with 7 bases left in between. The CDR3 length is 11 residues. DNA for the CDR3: TGCAGTGCTAGGAGTGGGGAGACCCAGTACTTC. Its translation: CSARSGETQYF.

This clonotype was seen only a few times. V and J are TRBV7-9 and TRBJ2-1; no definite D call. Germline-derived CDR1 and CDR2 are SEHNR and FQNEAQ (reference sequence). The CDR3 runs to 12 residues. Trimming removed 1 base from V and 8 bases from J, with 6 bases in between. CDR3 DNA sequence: TGTGCCAGCAGCTTAGATGGAGATGAGCAGTTCTTC. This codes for CASSLDGDEQFF.

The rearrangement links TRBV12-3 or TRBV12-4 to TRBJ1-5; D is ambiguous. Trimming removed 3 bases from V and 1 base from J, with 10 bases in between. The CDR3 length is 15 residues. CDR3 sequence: CASSLQGQSNQPQHF. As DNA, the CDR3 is TGTGCCAGCAGTTTGCAAGGGCAAAGCAATCAGCCCCAGCATTTT.

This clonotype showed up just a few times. CDR3 residues: CASSYDRMQFF. CDR3 DNA: TGTGCCAGCAGTTACGACAGGATGCAGTTCTTC. The chain joins TRBV6-5 to TRBJ2-1; D is possibly TRBD1 (6 bases). The CDR3 contains 11 residues. V lost 2 bases and J lost 12, with 8 bases in between. CDR1 MNHEY and CDR2 SVGAGI come from the germline V gene.

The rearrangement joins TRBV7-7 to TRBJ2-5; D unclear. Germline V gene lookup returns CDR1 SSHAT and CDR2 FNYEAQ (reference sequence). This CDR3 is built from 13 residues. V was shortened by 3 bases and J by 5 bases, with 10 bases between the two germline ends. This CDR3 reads CASSFGEDETQYF. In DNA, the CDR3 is TGTGCCAGCAGCTTTGGGGAAGATGAGACCCAGTACTTC.

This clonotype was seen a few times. CDR3 sequence: CASSAEAAGGWREQFF. CDR3 coding DNA: TGCGCCAGCAGCGCCGAAGCGGCGGGAGGGTGGCGTGAGCAGTTCTTC. The chain couples TRBV5-1 to TRBJ2-1, with 9 positions matching TRBD2. Per the germline V gene, CDR1 is SGHRS and CDR2 is YFSETQ. This CDR3 is 16 amino acids long. V gave up 4 bases and J gave up 9 bases; unmatched junction bases: 14.

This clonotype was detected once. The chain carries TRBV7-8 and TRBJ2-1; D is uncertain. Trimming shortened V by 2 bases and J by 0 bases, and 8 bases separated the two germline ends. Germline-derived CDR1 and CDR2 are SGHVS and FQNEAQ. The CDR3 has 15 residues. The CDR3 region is CASSLLVNSYNEQFF. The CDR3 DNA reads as TGTGCCAGCAGCTTACTAGTGAACTCCTACAATGAGCAGTTCTTC.

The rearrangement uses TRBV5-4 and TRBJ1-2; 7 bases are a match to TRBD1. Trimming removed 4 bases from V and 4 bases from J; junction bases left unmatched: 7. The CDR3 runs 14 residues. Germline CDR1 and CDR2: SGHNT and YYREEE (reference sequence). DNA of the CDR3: TGTGCCAGCAGCGAAAGACAGGGATTCTATGGCTACACCTTC. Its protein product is CASSERQGFYGYTF. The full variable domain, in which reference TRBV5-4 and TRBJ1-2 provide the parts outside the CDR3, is ETGVTQSPTHLIKTRGQQVTLRCSSQSGHNTVSWYQQALGQGPQFIFQYYREEENGRGNFPPRFSGLQFPNYSSELNVNALELDDSALYLCASSERQGFYGYTFGSGTRLTVV.

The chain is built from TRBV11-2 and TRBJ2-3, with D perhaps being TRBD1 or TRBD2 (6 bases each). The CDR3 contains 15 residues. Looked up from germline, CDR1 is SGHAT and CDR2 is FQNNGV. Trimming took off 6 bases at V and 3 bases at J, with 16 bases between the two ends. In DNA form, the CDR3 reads TGTGCCAGCAGTTCGTTACAGGGAGGTACAGATACGCAGTATTTT. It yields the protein CASSSLQGGTDTQYF.